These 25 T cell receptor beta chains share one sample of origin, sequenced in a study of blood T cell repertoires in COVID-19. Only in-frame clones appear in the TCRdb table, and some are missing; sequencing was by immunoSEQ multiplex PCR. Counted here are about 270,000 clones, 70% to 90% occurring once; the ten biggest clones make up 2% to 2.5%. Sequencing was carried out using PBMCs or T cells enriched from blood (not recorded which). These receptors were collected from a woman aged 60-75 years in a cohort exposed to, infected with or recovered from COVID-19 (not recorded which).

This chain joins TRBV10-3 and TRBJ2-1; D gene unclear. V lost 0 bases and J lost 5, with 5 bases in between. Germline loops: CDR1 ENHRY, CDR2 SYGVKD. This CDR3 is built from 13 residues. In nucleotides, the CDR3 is TGTGCCATCAGTGAGTCGCCGGACAATGAGCAGTTCTTC. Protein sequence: CAISESPDNEQFF.

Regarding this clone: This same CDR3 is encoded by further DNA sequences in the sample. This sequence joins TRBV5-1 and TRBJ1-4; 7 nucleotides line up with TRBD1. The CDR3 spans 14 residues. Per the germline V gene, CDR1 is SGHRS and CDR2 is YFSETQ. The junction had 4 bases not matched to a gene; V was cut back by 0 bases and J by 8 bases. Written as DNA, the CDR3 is TGCGCCAGCAGCTTGGGGGACAGAGGGGAAAAACTGTTTTTT. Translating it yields CASSLGDRGEKLFF.

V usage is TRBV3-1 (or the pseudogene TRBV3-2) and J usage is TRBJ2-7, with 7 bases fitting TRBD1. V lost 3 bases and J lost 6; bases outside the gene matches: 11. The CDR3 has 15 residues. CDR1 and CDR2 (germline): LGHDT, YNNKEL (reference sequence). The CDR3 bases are TGTGCCAGCAGCCACCCTCCGACAGGGAGAGGCGAGCAGTACTTC. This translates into CASSHPPTGRGEQYF.

CDR3 amino acids: CASSPPKSGINEQFF. Written as DNA, the CDR3 is TGTGCCAGCAGTCCCCCAAAAAGCGGGATCAATGAGCAGTTCTTC. The chain recombines TRBV6-1 with TRBJ2-1; 7 bases align to TRBD2. Germline loops: CDR1 MNHNS, CDR2 SASEGT. V lost 5 bases and J lost 6; bases outside the gene matches: 10. This CDR3 is built from 15 residues.

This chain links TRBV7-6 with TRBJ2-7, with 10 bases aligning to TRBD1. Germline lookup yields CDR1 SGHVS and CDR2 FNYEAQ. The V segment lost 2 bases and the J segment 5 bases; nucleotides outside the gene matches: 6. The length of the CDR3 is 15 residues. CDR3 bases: TGTGCCAGCAGCTTAATCCCGGGACAGGGGAACGAGCAGTACTTC. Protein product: CASSLIPGQGNEQYF.

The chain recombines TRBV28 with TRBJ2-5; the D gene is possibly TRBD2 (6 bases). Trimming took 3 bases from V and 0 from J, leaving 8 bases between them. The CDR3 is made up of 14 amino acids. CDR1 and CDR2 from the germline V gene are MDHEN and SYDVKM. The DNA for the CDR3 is TGTGCCAGCAGTTTTGCGGGGCACCAAGAGACCCAGTACTTC. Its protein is CASSFAGHQETQYF.

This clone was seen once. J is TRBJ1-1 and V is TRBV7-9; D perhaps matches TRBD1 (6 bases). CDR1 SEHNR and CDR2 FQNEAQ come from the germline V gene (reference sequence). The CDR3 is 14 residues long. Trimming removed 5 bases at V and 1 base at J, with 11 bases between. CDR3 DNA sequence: TGTGCCAGCAGCCCAGGGGTCTCGAACACTGAAGCTTTCTTT. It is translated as CASSPGVSNTEAFF.

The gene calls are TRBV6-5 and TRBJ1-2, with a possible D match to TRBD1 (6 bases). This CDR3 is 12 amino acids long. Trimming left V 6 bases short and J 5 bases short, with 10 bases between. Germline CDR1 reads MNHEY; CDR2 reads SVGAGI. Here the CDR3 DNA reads TGTGCCAGCAGGAAAGGGGGTTATGGCTACACCTTC. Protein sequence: CASRKGGYGYTF.

This CDR3 reads CASSRDRGNSPLHF. CDR3 nucleotide sequence: TGTGCCAGCAGCCGAGATAGGGGCAATTCACCCCTCCACTTT. The V gene is TRBV7-8, the J gene TRBJ1-6, with D possibly matching TRBD1 (5 bases). The V end was cut by 5 bases, the J end by 7 bases, with 12 bases between. CDR1 is SGHVS and CDR2 is FQNEAQ in the germline V gene. There are 14 residues in the CDR3. Full variable domain (outside the CDR3, taken from reference TRBV7-8 and TRBJ1-6): GAGVSQSPRYKVAKRGQDVALRCDPISGHVSLFWYQQALGQGPEFLTYFQNEAQLDKSGLPSDRFFAERPEGSVSTLKIQRTQQEDSAVYLCASSRDRGNSPLHFGNGTRLTVT.

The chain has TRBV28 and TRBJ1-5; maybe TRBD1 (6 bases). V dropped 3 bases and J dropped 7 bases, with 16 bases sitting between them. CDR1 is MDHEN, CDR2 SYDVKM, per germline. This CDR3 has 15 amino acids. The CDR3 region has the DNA TGTGCCAGCAGTTTGACCCCGACAGGTAACCAGCCCCAGCATTTT. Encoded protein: CASSLTPTGNQPQHF.

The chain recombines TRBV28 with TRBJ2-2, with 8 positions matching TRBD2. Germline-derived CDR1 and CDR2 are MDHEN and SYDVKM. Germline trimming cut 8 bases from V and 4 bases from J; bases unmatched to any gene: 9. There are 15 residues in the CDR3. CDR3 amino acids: CASGLSGRGTGELFF. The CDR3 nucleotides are TGTGCCAGCGGCCTCAGCGGGAGAGGCACCGGGGAGCTGTTTTTT. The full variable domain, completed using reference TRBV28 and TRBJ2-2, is DVKVTQSSRYLVKRTGEKVFLECVQDMDHENMFWYRQDPGLGLRLIYFSYDVKMKEKGDIPEGYSVSREKKERFSLILESASTNQTSMYLCASGLSGRGTGELFFGEGSRLTVL.

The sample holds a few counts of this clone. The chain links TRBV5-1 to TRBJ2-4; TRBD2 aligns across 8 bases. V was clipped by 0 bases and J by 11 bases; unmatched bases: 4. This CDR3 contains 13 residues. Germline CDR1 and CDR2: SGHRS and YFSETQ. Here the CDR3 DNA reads TGCGCCAGCAGCTTGGCCGGGAGGGAGGTTCAGTACTTC. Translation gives CASSLAGREVQYF.

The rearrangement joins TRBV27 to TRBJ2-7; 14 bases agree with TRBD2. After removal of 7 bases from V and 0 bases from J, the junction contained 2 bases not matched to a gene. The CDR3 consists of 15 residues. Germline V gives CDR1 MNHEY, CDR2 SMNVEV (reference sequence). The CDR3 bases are TGTGCCAGCAAGGGACTAGCGGGAGCCTCCTACGAGCAGTACTTC. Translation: CASKGLAGASYEQYF.

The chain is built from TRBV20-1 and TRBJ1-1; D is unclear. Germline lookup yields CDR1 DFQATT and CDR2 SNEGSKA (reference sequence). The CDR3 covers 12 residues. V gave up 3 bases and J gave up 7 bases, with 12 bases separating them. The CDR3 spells CSASPGALEAFF. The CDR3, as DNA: TGCAGTGCTAGTCCGGGTGCTCTTGAAGCTTTCTTT.

The CDR3 sequence: CAWSGDRDSGNTIYF. The CDR3, as DNA: TGTGCCTGGAGTGGGGACAGGGACTCTGGAAACACCATATATTTT. V gene TRBV30 combines with J gene TRBJ1-3; 9 positions match TRBD1. J lost 0 bases, V lost 1 base, and 1 base had no gene match. Germline-derived CDR1 and CDR2 are GTSNPN and SVGIG (reference sequence). The CDR3 sequence is 15 residues long. The full variable domain, in which reference TRBV30 and TRBJ1-3 provide the parts outside the CDR3, is SQTIHQWPATLVQPVGSPLSLECTVEGTSNPNLYWYRQAAGRGLQLLFYSVGIGQISSEVPQNLSASRPQDRQFILSSKKLLLSDSGFYLCAWSGDRDSGNTIYFGEGSWLTVV.

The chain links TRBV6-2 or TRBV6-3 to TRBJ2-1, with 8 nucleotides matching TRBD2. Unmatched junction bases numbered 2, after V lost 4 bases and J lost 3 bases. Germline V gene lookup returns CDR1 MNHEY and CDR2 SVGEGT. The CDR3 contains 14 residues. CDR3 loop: CASSSSGFYNEQFF. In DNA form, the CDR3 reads TGTGCCAGCAGTTCTAGCGGGTTCTACAATGAGCAGTTCTTC.

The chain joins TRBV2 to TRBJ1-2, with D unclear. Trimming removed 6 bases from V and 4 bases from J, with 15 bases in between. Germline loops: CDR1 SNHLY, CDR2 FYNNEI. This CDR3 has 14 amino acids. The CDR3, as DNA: TGTGCCAGCAGAGATGTGAGCGGGGTCTATGGCTACACCTTC. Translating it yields CASRDVSGVYGYTF.

CDR3 in amino acids: CASSQSVTGQGNEQFF. In DNA, the CDR3 is TGCGCCAGCAGCCAATCGGTTACGGGACAGGGGAATGAGCAGTTCTTC. The chain is built from TRBV4-3 and TRBJ2-1; 10 positions match TRBD1. The CDR3 contains 16 residues. Germline V gives CDR1 LGHNA, CDR2 YSLEER. J lost 7 bases, V lost 2 bases, and 8 bases had no gene match.

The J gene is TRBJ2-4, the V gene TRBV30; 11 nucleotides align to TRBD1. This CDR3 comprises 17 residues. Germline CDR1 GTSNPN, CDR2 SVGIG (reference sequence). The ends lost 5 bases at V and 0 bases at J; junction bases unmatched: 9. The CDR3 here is CAWGTGGVSLAKNIQYF. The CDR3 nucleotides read TGTGCCTGGGGGACAGGGGGAGTTTCTTTAGCCAAAAACATTCAGTACTTC.

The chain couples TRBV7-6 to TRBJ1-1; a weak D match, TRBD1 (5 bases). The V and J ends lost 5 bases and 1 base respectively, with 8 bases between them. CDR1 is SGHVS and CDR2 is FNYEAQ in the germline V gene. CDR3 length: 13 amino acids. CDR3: CASSQQENTEAFF. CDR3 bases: TGTGCCAGCAGCCAACAGGAGAACACTGAAGCTTTCTTT.

The CDR3 DNA reads as TGTGCCAGCAGCTCGGCCCTCCGGGACAGCGTCTACGAGCAGTACTTC. Encoded protein: CASSSALRDSVYEQYF. This chain joins TRBV7-6 and TRBJ2-7, with 7 nucleotides matching TRBD1. The germline V gene has CDR1 SGHVS and CDR2 FNYEAQ. Unmatched junction bases numbered 12, after V lost 4 bases and J lost 3 bases. The CDR3 length is 16 residues.

The CDR3 protein is CASSLELAGLSGANVLTF. In DNA form, the CDR3 reads TGCGCCAGCAGCTTGGAACTAGCGGGCCTATCTGGGGCCAACGTCCTGACTTTC. V usage is TRBV5-1 and J usage is TRBJ2-6, with TRBD2 identical over 9 bases. The CDR3 length is 18 residues. Germline V gene data show CDR1 as SGHRS and CDR2 as YFSETQ. V was pared by 0 bases and J by 1 base, with 5 bases of the junction left unmatched.

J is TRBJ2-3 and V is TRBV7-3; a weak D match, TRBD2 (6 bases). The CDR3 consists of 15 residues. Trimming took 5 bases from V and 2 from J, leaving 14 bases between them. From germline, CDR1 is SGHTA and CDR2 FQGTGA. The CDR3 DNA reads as TGTGCCAGCAGCCAGTCCCCGGGAGACACAGATACGCAGTATTTT. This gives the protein CASSQSPGDTDTQYF. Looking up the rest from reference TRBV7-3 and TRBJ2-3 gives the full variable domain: GAGVSQTPSNKVTEKGKYVELRCDPISGHTALYWYRQSLGQGPEFLIYFQGTGAADDSGLPNDRFFAVRPEGSVSTLKIQRTERGDSAVYLCASSQSPGDTDTQYFGPGTRLTVL.

The DNA for the CDR3 is TGTGCCAGCAGCGTCGGTTCACCCCTCCACTTT. As protein: CASSVGSPLHF. The chain employs TRBV2 and TRBJ1-6; unclear D gene. This CDR3 contains 11 residues. Germline CDR1 and CDR2: SNHLY and FYNNEI. V was pared by 6 bases and J by 9 bases, with 6 bases between.

DNA of the CDR3: TGTGCCAGCAAGCGGAACACAGATACGCAGTATTTT. This codes for CASKRNTDTQYF. The chain combines TRBV28 with TRBJ2-3; TRBD2 is a possible D gene (5 bases). The germline CDR1 and CDR2 sequences are MDHEN and SYDVKM. Trimming shortened V by 7 bases and J by 2 bases, and 7 bases separated the two germline ends. The CDR3 has 12 residues.